The clone carrying this T cell receptor beta chain was counted only a few times. What it recognizes is unknown. The sample belongs to a study of T cell responses to AZD1222 COVID-19 vaccine. About the research overall: Whether given at about 4 or about 12 weeks, second doses were pooled. Whole-study findings and limits: Females made up more of the donors, who were largely white British, and clonal diversity may have come out too low. Increases in Spike-specific TCR breadth and depth were seen after two AZD1222 doses. Spike was spanned by vaccine-associated CD4 TCRs, which were dominant at 160-218 and 743-854.

The CDR3 totals 16 residues. CDR1 SGHRS and CDR2 YFSETQ come from the germline V gene. V was trimmed by 0 bases and J by 0 bases, leaving 9 bases between them. Some clones are missing from TCRdb's copy, which holds only in-frame ones; the method was immunoSEQ multiplex PCR. Of over 100,000 clones detected, around 86% appear once; the ten largest clones hold around 20%. The source was peripheral blood, collected on day 0 of AZD1222 vaccination. The gene calls are TRBV5-1 and TRBJ2-2; D is possibly TRBD1 or TRBD2 (5 bases each). The sequence came from an adult in good health. CDR3 sequence (DNA): TGCGCCAGCAGCTTGGTCGGGGCTACGAACACCGGGGAGCTGTTTTTT. It specifies CASSLVGATNTGELFF.